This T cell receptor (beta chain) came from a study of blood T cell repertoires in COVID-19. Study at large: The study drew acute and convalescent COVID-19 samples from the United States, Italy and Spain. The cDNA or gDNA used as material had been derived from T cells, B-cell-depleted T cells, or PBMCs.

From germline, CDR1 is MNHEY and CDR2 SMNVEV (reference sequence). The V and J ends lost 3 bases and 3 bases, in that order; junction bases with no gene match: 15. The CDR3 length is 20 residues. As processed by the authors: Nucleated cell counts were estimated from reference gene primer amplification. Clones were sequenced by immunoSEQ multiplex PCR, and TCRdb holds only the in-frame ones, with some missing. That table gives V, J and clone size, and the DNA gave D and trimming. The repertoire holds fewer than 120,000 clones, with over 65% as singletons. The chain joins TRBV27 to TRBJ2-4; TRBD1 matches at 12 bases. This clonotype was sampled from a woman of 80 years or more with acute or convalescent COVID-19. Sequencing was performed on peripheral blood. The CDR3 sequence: CASSFQHPGTGGGSKNIQYF. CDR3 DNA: TGTGCCAGCAGTTTCCAACATCCCGGGACAGGGGGCGGGAGCAAAAACATTCAGTACTTC.